This T cell receptor beta chain is from a study of T-cell memory formation after mild COVID-19. As for the study in general: The two donors had largely donor-specific TCR clusters.

cDNA libraries for TCR alpha and TCR beta, carrying sample barcodes and UMIs, came from 5'RACE with constant-segment primers. TCRdb used MiXCR to reprocess the 5' RACE reads, holding one entry per CDR3 protein. The sample consists of some 450,000 distinct CDR3 sequences, about 20% of them appearing once. The CDR3 contains 18 residues. Germline V CDR1 and CDR2: SEHNR, FQNEAQ (reference sequence). V was clipped by 1 base and J by 2 bases, with 20 bases between them. As to this clonotype: Its antigen is as yet unknown.

Findings and limits, study-wide: The study found balanced CD4/CD8 in clones contracting day 15 to 85 and a CD4+ lean in later expanders.

The sample consisted of PBMCs or a T cell subset sorted from them (not recorded which). The chain is built from TRBV7-9 and TRBJ2-5; D is possibly TRBD1 (5 bases). The clonotype was recovered from a young man who had mild COVID-19 (a few samples of this study predate the infection). Cell type and time point are not known. The CDR3 DNA sequence: TGTGCCAGCAGCTTAGAGTGGGGATTCCAGGGTCCGCAAGAGACCCAGTACTTC. Protein sequence: CASSLEWGFQGPQETQYF.